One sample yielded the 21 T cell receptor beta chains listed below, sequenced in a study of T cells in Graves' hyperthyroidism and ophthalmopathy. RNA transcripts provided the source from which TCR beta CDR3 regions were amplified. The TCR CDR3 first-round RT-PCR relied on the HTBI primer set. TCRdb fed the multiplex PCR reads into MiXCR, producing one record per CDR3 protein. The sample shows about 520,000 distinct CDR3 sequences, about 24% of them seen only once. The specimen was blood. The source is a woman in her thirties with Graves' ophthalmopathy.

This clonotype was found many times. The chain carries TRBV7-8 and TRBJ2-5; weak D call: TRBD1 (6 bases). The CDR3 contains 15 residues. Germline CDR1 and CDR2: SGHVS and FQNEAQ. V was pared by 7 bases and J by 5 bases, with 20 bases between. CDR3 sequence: CASNQIGGLRETQYF. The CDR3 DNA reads TGTGCCAGCAATCAGATTGGGGGCCTTAGGGAGACCCAGTACTTC.

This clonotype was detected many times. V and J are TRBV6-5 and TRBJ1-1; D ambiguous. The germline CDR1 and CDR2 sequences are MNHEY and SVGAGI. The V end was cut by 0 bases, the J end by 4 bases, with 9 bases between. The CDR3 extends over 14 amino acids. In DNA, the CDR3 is TGTGCCAGCAGTTACTCGGATGATGGCACTGAAGCTTTCTTT. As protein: CASSYSDDGTEAFF.

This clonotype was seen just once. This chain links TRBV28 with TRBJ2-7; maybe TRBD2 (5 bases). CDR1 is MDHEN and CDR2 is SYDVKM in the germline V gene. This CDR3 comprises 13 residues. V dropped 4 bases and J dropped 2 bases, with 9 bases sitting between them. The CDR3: CASSSGSPYEQYF. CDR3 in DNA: TGTGCCAGCAGTTCGGGATCACCCTACGAGCAGTACTTC.

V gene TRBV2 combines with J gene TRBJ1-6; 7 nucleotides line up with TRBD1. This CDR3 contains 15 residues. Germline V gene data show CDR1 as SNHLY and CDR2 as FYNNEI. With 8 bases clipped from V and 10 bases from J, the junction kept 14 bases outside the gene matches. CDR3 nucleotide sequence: TGTGCCAGCGGGACCGAGGCAGGGGGACGGTCACCCCTCCACTTT. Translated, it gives CASGTEAGGRSPLHF.

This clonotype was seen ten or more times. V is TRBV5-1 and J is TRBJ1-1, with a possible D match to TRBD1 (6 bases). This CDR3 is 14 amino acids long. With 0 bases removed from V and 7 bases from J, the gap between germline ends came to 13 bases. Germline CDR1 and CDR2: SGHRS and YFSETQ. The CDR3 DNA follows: TGCGCCAGCAGCTTGGACAGGGCAGAGGGTGAAGCTTTCTTT. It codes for CASSLDRAEGEAFF.

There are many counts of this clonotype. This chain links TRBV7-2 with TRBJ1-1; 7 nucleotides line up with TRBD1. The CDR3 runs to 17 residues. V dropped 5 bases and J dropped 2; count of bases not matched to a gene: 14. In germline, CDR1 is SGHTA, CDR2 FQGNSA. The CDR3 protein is CASSPGGGGTANTEAFF. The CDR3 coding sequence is TGTGCCAGCAGCCCAGGAGGCGGCGGGACAGCTAACACTGAAGCTTTCTTT.

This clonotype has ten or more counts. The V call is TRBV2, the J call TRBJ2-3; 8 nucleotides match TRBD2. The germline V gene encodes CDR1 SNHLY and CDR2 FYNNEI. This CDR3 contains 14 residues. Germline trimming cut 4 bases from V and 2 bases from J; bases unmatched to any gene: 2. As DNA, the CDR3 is TGTGCCAGCAGTGTACTAGCGGTCACAGATACGCAGTATTTT. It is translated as CASSVLAVTDTQYF. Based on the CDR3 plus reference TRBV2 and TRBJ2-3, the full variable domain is EPEVTQTPSHQVTQMGQEVILRCVPISNHLYFYWYRQILGQKVEFLVSFYNNEISEKSEIFDDQFSVERPDGSNFTLKIRSTKLEDSAMYFCASSVLAVTDTQYFGPGTRLTVL.

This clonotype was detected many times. The chain's CDR3 is CATSDRTVTEAFF. DNA for the CDR3: TGTGCCACCTCAGACCGAACGGTCACTGAAGCTTTCTTT. The chain combines TRBV19 with TRBJ1-1; the D is unclear. V was pared by 10 bases and J by 4 bases, with 16 bases between. Germline CDR1 reads LNHDA; CDR2 reads SQIVND (reference sequence). This CDR3 is built from 13 residues. The full variable domain, rest sourced from reference TRBV19 and TRBJ1-1, is DGGITQSPKYLFRKEGQNVTLSCEQNLNHDAMYWYRQDPGQGLRLIYYSQIVNDFQKGDIAEGYSVSREKKESFPLTVTSAQKNPTAFYLCATSDRTVTEAFFGQGTRLTVV.

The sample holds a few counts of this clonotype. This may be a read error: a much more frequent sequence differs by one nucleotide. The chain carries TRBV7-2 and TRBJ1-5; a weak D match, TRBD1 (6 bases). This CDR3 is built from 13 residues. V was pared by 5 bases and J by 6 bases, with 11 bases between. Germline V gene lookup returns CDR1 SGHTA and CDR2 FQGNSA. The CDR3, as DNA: TGTGCCAGCAGCCCGGGGGGGCCTCAGCCCCAGCATTTT. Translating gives CASSPGGPQPQHF.

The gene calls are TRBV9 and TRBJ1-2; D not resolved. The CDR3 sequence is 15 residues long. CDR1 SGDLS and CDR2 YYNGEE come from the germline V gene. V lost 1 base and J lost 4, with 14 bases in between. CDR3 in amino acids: CASSVWATETYGYTF. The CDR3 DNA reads TGTGCCAGCAGCGTATGGGCGACTGAGACCTATGGCTACACCTTC.

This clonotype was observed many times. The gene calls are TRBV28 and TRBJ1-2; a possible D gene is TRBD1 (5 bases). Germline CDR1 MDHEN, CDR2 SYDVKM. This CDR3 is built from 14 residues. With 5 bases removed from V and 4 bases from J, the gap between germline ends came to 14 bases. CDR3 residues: CASSGAGRLYGYTF. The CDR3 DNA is TGTGCCAGCAGTGGTGCGGGACGGCTCTATGGCTACACCTTC.

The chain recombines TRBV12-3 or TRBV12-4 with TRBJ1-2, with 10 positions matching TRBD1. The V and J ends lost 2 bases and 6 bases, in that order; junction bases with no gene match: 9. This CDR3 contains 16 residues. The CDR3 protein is CASSLLTGGTGDGYTF. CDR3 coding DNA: TGTGCCAGCAGTTTACTTACAGGGGGGACAGGGGATGGCTACACCTTC.

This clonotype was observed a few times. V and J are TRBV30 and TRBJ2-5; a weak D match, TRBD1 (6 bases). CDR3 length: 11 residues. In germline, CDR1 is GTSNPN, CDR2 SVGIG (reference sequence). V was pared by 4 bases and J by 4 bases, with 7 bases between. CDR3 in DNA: TGTGCCTGGACAGGGGCAGAGACCCAGTACTTC. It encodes CAWTGAETQYF.

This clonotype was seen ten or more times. CDR3 in amino acids: CASSYRDTTSYEQYF. The CDR3 nucleotides read TGTGCCAGTAGTTACCGGGACACCACTTCCTACGAGCAGTACTTC. The gene calls are TRBV19 and TRBJ2-7; perhaps TRBD1 as D (6 bases). The germline CDR1 and CDR2 sequences are LNHDA and SQIVND (reference sequence). The V end was cut by 5 bases, the J end by 1 base, with 15 bases between. This CDR3 has 15 residues. The full variable domain, with the rest looked up from reference TRBV19 and TRBJ2-7, is DGGITQSPKYLFRKEGQNVTLSCEQNLNHDAMYWYRQDPGQGLRLIYYSQIVNDFQKGDIAEGYSVSREKKESFPLTVTSAQKNPTAFYLCASSYRDTTSYEQYFGPGTRLTVT.

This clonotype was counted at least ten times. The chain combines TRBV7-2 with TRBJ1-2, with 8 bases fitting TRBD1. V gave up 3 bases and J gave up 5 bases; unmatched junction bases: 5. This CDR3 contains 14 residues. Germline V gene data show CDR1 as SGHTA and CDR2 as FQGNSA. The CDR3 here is CASSLGQESYGYTF. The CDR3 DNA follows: TGTGCCAGCAGCTTGGGACAGGAGTCTTATGGCTACACCTTC.

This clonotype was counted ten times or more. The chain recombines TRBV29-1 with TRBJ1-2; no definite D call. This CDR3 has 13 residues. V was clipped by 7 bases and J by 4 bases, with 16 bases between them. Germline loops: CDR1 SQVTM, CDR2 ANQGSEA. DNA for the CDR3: TGCAGCGCCCCACTTCGGGAGGGCTATGGCTACACCTTC. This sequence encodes CSAPLREGYGYTF.

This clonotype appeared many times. CDR3 sequence: CASSYSGGIGAWTDTQYF. CDR3 bases: TGTGCCAGCAGTTACAGTGGGGGGATAGGGGCTTGGACAGATACGCAGTATTTT. V and J are TRBV6-2 or TRBV6-3 and TRBJ2-3; maybe TRBD2 (6 bases). The CDR3 spans 18 residues. V was cut by 2 bases and J by 3 bases, with 21 bases left in between. CDR1 is MNHEY and CDR2 is SVGEGT in the germline V gene.

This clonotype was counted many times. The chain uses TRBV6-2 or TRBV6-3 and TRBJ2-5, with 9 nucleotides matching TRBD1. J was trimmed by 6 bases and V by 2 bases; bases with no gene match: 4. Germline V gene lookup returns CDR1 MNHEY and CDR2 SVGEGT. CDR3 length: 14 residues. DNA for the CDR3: TGTGCCAGCAGTTACAGGACAGGGGAGCAGACCCAGTACTTC. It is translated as CASSYRTGEQTQYF.

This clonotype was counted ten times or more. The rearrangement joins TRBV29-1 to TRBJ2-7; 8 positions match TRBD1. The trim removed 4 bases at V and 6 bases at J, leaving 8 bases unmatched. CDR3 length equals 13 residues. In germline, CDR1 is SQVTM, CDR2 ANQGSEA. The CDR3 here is CSVGGAGGGEQYF. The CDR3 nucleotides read TGCAGCGTTGGTGGGGCAGGGGGCGGCGAGCAGTACTTC.

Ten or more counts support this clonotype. CDR3 region: CASSYPGTTGPQHF. The CDR3 DNA sequence: TGTGCCAGCAGTTACCCGGGCACGACTGGGCCCCAGCATTTT. The V call is TRBV6-2 or TRBV6-3, the J call TRBJ1-5; no firm D call. CDR1 MNHEY and CDR2 SVGEGT come from the germline V gene. Trimming took off 2 bases at V and 9 bases at J, with 14 bases between the two ends. The CDR3 is made up of 14 amino acids.

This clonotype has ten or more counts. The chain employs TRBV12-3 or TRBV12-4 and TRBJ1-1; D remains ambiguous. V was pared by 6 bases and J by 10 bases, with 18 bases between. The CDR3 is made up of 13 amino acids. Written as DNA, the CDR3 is TGTGCCAGCAGATCCGGGCCCGTAAATTTAGCTTTCTTT. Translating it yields CASRSGPVNLAFF.